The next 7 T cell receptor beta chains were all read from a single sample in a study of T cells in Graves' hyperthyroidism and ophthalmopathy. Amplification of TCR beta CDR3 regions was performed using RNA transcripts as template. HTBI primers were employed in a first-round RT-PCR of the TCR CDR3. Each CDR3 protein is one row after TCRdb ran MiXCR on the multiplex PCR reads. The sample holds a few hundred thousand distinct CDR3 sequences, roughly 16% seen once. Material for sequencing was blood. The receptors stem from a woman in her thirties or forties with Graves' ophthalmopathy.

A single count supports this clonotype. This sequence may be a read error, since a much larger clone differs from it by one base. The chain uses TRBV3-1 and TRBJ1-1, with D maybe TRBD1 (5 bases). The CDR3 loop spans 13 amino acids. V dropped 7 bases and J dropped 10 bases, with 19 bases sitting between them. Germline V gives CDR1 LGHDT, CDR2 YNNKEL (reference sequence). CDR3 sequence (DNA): TGTGCCAGCAAACCATCGGAGGGGTCGGGAGCTTTCTTT. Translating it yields CASKPSEGSGAFF.

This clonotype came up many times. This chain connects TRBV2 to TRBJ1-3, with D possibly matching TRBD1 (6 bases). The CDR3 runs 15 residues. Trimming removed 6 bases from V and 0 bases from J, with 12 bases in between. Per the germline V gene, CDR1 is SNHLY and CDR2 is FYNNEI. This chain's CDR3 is CASRDSTYSGNTIYF. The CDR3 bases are TGTGCCAGCAGGGACAGCACGTACTCTGGAAACACCATATATTTT.

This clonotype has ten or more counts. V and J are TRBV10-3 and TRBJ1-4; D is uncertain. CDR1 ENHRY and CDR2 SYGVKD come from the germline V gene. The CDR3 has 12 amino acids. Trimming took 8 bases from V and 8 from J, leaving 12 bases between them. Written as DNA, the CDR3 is TGTGCCATCCTCGGGGATGGCGAAAAACTGTTTTTT. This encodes CAILGDGEKLFF.

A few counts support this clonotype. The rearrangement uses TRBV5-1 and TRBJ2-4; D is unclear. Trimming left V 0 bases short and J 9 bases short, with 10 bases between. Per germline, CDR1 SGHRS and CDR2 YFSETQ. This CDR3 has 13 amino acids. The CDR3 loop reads CASSLVPEGIQYF. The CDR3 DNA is TGCGCCAGCAGCTTGGTCCCGGAAGGCATTCAGTACTTC.

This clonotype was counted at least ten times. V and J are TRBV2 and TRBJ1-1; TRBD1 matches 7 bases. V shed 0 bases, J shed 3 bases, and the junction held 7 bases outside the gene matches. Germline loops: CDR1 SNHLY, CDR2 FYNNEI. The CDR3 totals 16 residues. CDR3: CASSEAAGQIDTEAFF. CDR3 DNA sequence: TGTGCCAGCAGTGAAGCGGCGGGACAGATTGACACTGAAGCTTTCTTT. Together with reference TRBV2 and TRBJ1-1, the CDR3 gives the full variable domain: EPEVTQTPSHQVTQMGQEVILRCVPISNHLYFYWYRQILGQKVEFLVSFYNNEISEKSEIFDDQFSVERPDGSNFTLKIRSTKLEDSAMYFCASSEAAGQIDTEAFFGQGTRLTVV.

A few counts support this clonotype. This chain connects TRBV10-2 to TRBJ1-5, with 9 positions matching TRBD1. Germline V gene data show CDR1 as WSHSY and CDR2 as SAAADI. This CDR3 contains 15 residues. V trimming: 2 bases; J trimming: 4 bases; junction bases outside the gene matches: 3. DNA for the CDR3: TGCGCCAGCAGTGAGGGGACAGGGTATAATCAGCCCCAGCATTTT. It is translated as CASSEGTGYNQPQHF.

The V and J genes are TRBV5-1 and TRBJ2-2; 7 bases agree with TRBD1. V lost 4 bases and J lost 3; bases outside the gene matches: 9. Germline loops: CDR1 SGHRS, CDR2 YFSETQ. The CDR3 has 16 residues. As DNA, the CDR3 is TGCGCCAGCAGCCTAGATTCAGGGGGTTACACCGGGGAGCTGTTTTTT. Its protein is CASSLDSGGYTGELFF.